These 14 T cell receptor beta chains originate from one sample sequenced in a study of blood T cell repertoires in COVID-19. The data were produced by immunoSEQ multiplex PCR, yet TCRdb's version contains in-frame clones alone and is incomplete. Counted here are approximately 96,000 clones, more than 65% occurring once; the ten biggest clones make up approximately 11%. The source material was peripheral blood. All receptors derive from an elderly woman with acute or convalescent COVID-19.

The chain combines TRBV11-2 with TRBJ2-2; D might be TRBD2 (5 bases). This CDR3 is built from 14 residues. Germline CDR1 is SGHAT and CDR2 is FQNNGV. V dropped 5 bases and J dropped 1 base, with 8 bases sitting between them. This CDR3 is CASSRGRNTGELFF. CDR3 DNA sequence: TGTGCCAGCAGCCGGGGAAGGAACACCGGGGAGCTGTTTTTT.

This chain joins TRBV5-5 and TRBJ2-1; TRBD2 matches 10 bases. The CDR3 is made up of 15 amino acids. CDR1 and CDR2 (germline): SGHKS, YYEKEE (reference sequence). V lost 2 bases to trimming and J lost 3 bases; unmatched junction nucleotides: 2. CDR3 residues: CASSFLAGVYNEQFF. CDR3 coding DNA: TGTGCCAGCAGCTTTCTAGCGGGGGTCTACAATGAGCAGTTCTTC.

J is TRBJ2-3 and V is TRBV11-2; 8 bases fit TRBD2. This CDR3 has 15 residues. Trimming at V came to 5 bases and at J to 4 bases, leaving 8 bases not matched to a gene. Germline CDR1 and CDR2: SGHAT and FQNNGV. The CDR3 nucleotides read TGTGCCAGCAGCCCTATAGCGGGACCCCCAGATACGCAGTATTTT. It encodes CASSPIAGPPDTQYF.

The genes are TRBV19 and TRBJ2-3, with TRBD2 identical over 11 bases. There are 17 residues in the CDR3. The germline V gene has CDR1 LNHDA and CDR2 SQIVND (reference sequence). V was clipped by 5 bases and J by 5 bases; unmatched bases: 12. CDR3 sequence (DNA): TGTGCCAGTAGTCCGACTAGCGGGGCCAGACGGGGAGATACGCAGTATTTT. Its translation: CASSPTSGARRGDTQYF.

The chain combines TRBV11-2 with TRBJ1-1, with D uncertain. V lost 3 bases and J lost 10, with 12 bases in between. The CDR3 sequence is 12 residues long. The germline V gene encodes CDR1 SGHAT and CDR2 FQNNGV. The CDR3 nucleotides read TGTGCCAGCAGCTTGTCTGGTAGAGGAGCTTTCTTT. Amino acids: CASSLSGRGAFF.

This clone has just one count. This sequence joins TRBV28 and TRBJ1-4; a possible D gene is TRBD1 (5 bases). The CDR3 sequence is 14 residues long. V lost 5 bases, J lost 6 bases, and 13 bases lay in between. Germline CDR1 is MDHEN and CDR2 is SYDVKM. CDR3: CASSRGGSDEKLFF. The CDR3 DNA sequence: TGTGCCAGCAGTAGGGGAGGGAGTGATGAAAAACTGTTTTTT.

This clone came up once. The rearrangement joins TRBV30 to TRBJ1-1, with 9 bases that match TRBD1. CDR3 length: 13 amino acids. The trim removed 4 bases at V and 8 bases at J, leaving 8 bases unmatched. Germline CDR1 GTSNPN, CDR2 SVGIG (reference sequence). CDR3 sequence reads: CAWTTGGGREAFF. CDR3 DNA sequence: TGTGCCTGGACCACAGGGGGCGGGCGGGAAGCTTTCTTT. The full variable domain, rest sourced from reference TRBV30 and TRBJ1-1, is SQTIHQWPATLVQPVGSPLSLECTVEGTSNPNLYWYRQAAGRGLQLLFYSVGIGQISSEVPQNLSASRPQDRQFILSSKKLLLSDSGFYLCAWTTGGGREAFFGQGTRLTVV.

V is TRBV5-4 and J is TRBJ2-2, with 9 bases fitting TRBD1. The CDR3 is 16 amino acids. V was clipped by 3 bases and J by 3 bases; unmatched bases: 6. The germline CDR1 and CDR2 sequences are SGHNT and YYREEE (reference sequence). The CDR3 sequence: CASSSGTGRDTGELFF. Here the CDR3 DNA reads TGTGCCAGCAGCTCTGGGACAGGGAGGGACACCGGGGAGCTGTTTTTT.

The chain uses TRBV5-5 and TRBJ1-3; weak D call: TRBD1 (6 bases). Germline V CDR1 and CDR2: SGHKS, YYEKEE (reference sequence). Between the trimmed V and J ends, which lost 5 bases and 1 base, there was a span of 10 bases. This CDR3 is 14 amino acids long. DNA of the CDR3: TGTGCCAGCAGTAACGGACAGTCTGGAAACACCATATATTTT. Translated: CASSNGQSGNTIYF.

The chain recombines TRBV6-5 with TRBJ1-1; possibly TRBD1 for D (5 bases). The germline gives CDR1 MNHEY, CDR2 SVGAGI. With 8 bases removed from V and 4 bases from J, the gap between germline ends came to 14 bases. The CDR3 loop spans 13 amino acids. The CDR3 region is CASPSRERTEAFF. In DNA form, the CDR3 reads TGTGCCAGCCCCTCCAGGGAACGCACTGAAGCTTTCTTT.

The gene calls are TRBV24-1 and TRBJ1-5, with 8 bases lining up with TRBD1. CDR1 and CDR2 from the germline V gene are KGHDR and SFDVKD. V gave up 4 bases and J gave up 3 bases; unmatched junction bases: 7. The CDR3 contains 16 residues. The CDR3 DNA reads as TGTGCCACCAGTGACTCGAGGGACAGGCTCAATCAGCCCCAGCATTTT. This encodes CATSDSRDRLNQPQHF.

This clone was recorded only once. The rearrangement links TRBV18 to TRBJ1-2; D is unresolved. The V gene's germline CDR1 is KGHSH and CDR2 LQKENI. This CDR3 region has 15 residues. V was trimmed by 2 bases and J by 1 base, leaving 11 bases between them. The CDR3, as DNA: TGTGCCAGCTCACCAGTCAAGAGCCTTAACTATGGCTACACCTTC. The encoded protein is CASSPVKSLNYGYTF.

The gene calls are TRBV5-6 and TRBJ1-3, with D uncertain. CDR1 is SGHDT and CDR2 is YYEEEE in the germline V gene. The V end was cut by 4 bases, the J end by 0 bases, with 11 bases between. The CDR3 has 15 amino acids. The chain's CDR3 is CASSLPGSSGNTIYF. The CDR3 coding sequence is TGTGCCAGCAGCCTACCGGGAAGCTCTGGAAACACCATATATTTT.

The genes are TRBV6-1 and TRBJ2-4, with 13 nucleotides matching TRBD2. The germline V gene encodes CDR1 MNHNS and CDR2 SASEGT. This CDR3 is 16 amino acids long. The V gene end was trimmed by 3 bases and the J gene end by 8 bases; junction bases not matched to a gene: 7. In DNA, the CDR3 is TGTGCCAGCAGTGACGACCGGACTAGCGGGGGATACATTCAGTACTTC. Residues: CASSDDRTSGGYIQYF.